This entry describes one T cell receptor (beta chain). It has no known antigen specificity. Qualities for individual bases were not recorded, and no much larger clone is one base off. The CDR3 has 16 amino acids, counting the end cysteine and phenylalanine. Of the read, only the CDR3 DNA is kept; its 48 bases are in frame from base 1. The junction shows trimming of 3 bases on V and 0 bases on J, and the gene matches do not reach 8 bases of it. For CDR1 and CDR2, the germline V gene (reference sequence) lists MNHEY and SMNVEV. For the CD8 naive samples, CD45RO-negative cells were positively selected for CCR7, yielding a CD45RA+CCR7+ population from which TemRA cells were excluded. The donors were healthy, HIV-negative adults who had no recently reported acute infections or vaccinations. Only Caucasian adults living in Nashville, Tennessee, USA were represented among the donors. Blood was obtained by leukapheresis, after which PBMCs were separated by Ficoll-Histopaque density gradient centrifugation and cryopreserved in liquid nitrogen vapor phase. Analytical flow cytometry was used to check the purity and quantity of every magnetically sorted T cell population. Genomic DNA was isolated from each sorted fraction and quantified by UV absorbance on a Nanodrop 2000c.

TCR CDR3 regions were amplified from genomic DNA by multiplex PCR using the deep immunoSEQ assay. Genomic DNA extracted from each cell subset was distributed evenly over all wells of several immunoSEQ 96-well plates, and each plate served as one replicate. For sorted subsets, each replicate PCR was loaded with 200 ng genomic DNA, equivalent to approximately 27,000 T cell genomes. Purified libraries were quantified with a Qubit 3.0 fluorometer, sized on a Bioanalyzer 2100, and re-quantified with the KAPA Library Quantification kit. Each immunoSEQ 96-well plate was sequenced on its own single-read 150-cycle Illumina NextSeq 550 flow cell. The paper's processing steps were these. Because only junctional sequences without quality scores were contained in the immunoSEQ output, filtering matching that applied to full-length reads could not be performed. To assign V/J genes and CDR3, sequences were annotated using PyIR, a Python wrapper for IgBLAST v1.9, with IMGT germline references. Any read was removed if the V/J assignment was weak (E-value above 1e-6), the CDR3 was missing, or the read contained stop codons, out-of-frame junctions, or ambiguous translated residues. V3J clonotypes were defined as sequences sharing the same inferred V gene, J gene, and CDR3 amino acid sequence. Percentage overlap between repertoires was computed as shared unique clonotypes divided by the size of the smaller repertoire. Repertoire richness was assessed with RTK rarefaction, the Chao1 estimator, and Recon v2.1 estimates of unobserved clonotypes. OLGA was used to compute generation probabilities for all TCRbeta clonotypes that the gDNA method yielded from four donors. As stored in TCRdb, this immuneACCESS dataset retains in-frame rearrangements with V and J assigned. A fraction of the clones does not appear; measured against another copy, unresolved V genes explain less than half of the discrepancy, and the remainder lacks a known reason. V, J and clone size were drawn from that table, and D and trimming were deduced from the DNA. This sample has about 2,200,000 clones in its table, and about 93% of those were observed once. The top ten hold about 1.5% of the sample.

These data come from a study of shared clonotypes between healthy human individuals (dated by TCRdb to about 2020). Turning to the overall study: The cohort included three men and a couple of women between 18 and 49 years of age. For each donor, three plates each were used for CD4 naive and CD4 memory, two plates were used for CD8 naive, and one plate was used for CD8 memory. Blood TCR repertoires of five healthy adults were deeply sequenced to estimate repertoire size and the extent of clonotype sharing between individuals. Libraries were prepared and TCR repertoires were sequenced by different laboratories using diverse techniques, in order to increase sequencing depth and limit assay-specific biases. Leukapheresis yielded between about 0.94 and 10 billion PBMCs per donor. The investigation overall reported the following: Based on pairwise subsampling, the degree of clonotype sharing among donors was expected to be affected by sequencing depth. Sampling was limited to blood, and TCR repertoires in tissue likely differ from TCR repertoires in blood. Because the study included a small number of donors, the genetic and exposure-history diversity represented was limited. Clonotypes shared by all four sorted-subset donors showed higher generation probabilities than non-shared clonotypes. When a handful of donors were compared, the shared fraction of clonotypes was about 5% for naive CD4, around 4% for naive CD8, 2.3% for memory CD4, and 0.3% to 0.5% for memory CD8. Incomplete sequencing was indicated by rarefaction of sorted-subset datasets, despite the large sequencing depth. Larger estimated clonotype richness was generally found for naive subsets than for memory subsets.

This clonotype originated in a man aged 18 to 35 in good health. Some clones in this sample may be carry-over from other donors' samples. Sequenced input: naive CD8+ T cells from PBMCs. What the cell subset or site label conveys for this sample: CD45RA+CCR7+. Recombination connected TRBV27 to TRBJ2-7, and 7 junctional nucleotides match TRBD2. The sequenced DNA: TGTGCCAGCAGTTTGTCGGCGGGAGCCTTCTCCTACGAGCAGTACTTC. This sequence encodes CASSLSAGAFSYEQYF.